Below are 27 T cell receptor beta chains sequenced from a single sample in a study of radiation and T cells in renal cell carcinoma. The method was immunoSEQ multiplex PCR; TCRdb's version includes in-frame clones alone and lacks a portion of them. The profile shows 24,000 or so clones, around 57% of them singletons. Treatment indicated: treatment-naive control, cytoreductive nephrectomy. Sample: tumor tissue, taken from a patient whose treatment was nephrectomy without radiotherapy. These receptors came from a human donor with renal cell carcinoma.

The chain joins TRBV7-9 to TRBJ2-7; no firm D call. From germline, CDR1 is SEHNR and CDR2 FQNEAQ (reference sequence). V was cut by 2 bases and J by 3 bases, with 5 bases left in between. The CDR3 sequence is 12 residues long. CDR3 sequence reads: CASSLWNYEQYF. CDR3 DNA sequence: TGTGCCAGCAGCTTATGGAACTACGAGCAGTACTTC.

The rearrangement uses TRBV7-2 and TRBJ1-5; no clear D gene. Germline V gene sequence: CDR1 SGHTA, CDR2 FQGNSA. This CDR3 contains 15 residues. V was shortened by 1 base and J by 0 bases, with 7 bases between the two germline ends. The CDR3 reads CASSLVGGSNQPQHF. In nucleotides, the CDR3 is TGTGCCAGCAGCTTAGTCGGCGGTAGCAATCAGCCCCAGCATTTT.

The chain uses TRBV10-3 and TRBJ1-5; 7 positions match TRBD1. V was clipped by 3 bases and J by 2 bases; unmatched bases: 7. CDR3 length: 16 amino acids. CDR1 and CDR2 (germline): ENHRY, SYGVKD. This chain's CDR3 is CAISEQGPNRNQPQHF. The CDR3 DNA follows: TGTGCCATCAGTGAACAGGGGCCCAACCGCAATCAGCCCCAGCATTTT.

CDR3 DNA sequence: TGTGCCAGCTCTCCGGACAGGGCAGGGAACACTGAAGCTTTCTTT. Encoded protein: CASSPDRAGNTEAFF. J is TRBJ1-1 and V is TRBV2; 8 bases are a match to TRBD1. There are 15 residues in the CDR3. Unmatched junction bases numbered 9, after V lost 8 bases and J lost 1 base. Germline loops: CDR1 SNHLY, CDR2 FYNNEI.

The chain employs TRBV18 and TRBJ1-2; 7 bases line up with TRBD1. The CDR3 is 13 amino acids. CDR1 and CDR2 from the germline V gene are KGHSH and LQKENI. Trimming at V came to 2 bases and at J to 7 bases, leaving 4 bases not matched to a gene. The CDR3 region is CASSPRTGGGYTF. Written as DNA, the CDR3 is TGTGCCAGCTCACCAAGGACAGGCGGTGGCTACACCTTC.

The chain is built from TRBV10-3 and TRBJ2-3; possibly TRBD1 for D (6 bases). V lost 7 bases to trimming and J lost 0 bases, with 8 bases between them. CDR3 length: 13 residues. Germline V gives CDR1 ENHRY, CDR2 SYGVKD. The CDR3 sequence is CAIKQGSTDTQYF. The CDR3, as DNA: TGTGCCATCAAACAGGGAAGCACAGATACGCAGTATTTT.

This clone came up once. The V and J genes are TRBV7-2 and TRBJ1-3; tentatively, D is TRBD1 (6 bases). Trimming removed 1 base at V and 4 bases at J, with 14 bases between. The CDR3 runs 16 residues. The germline V gene encodes CDR1 SGHTA and CDR2 FQGNSA. The CDR3 protein is CASSLEPGAKGNTIYF. DNA of the CDR3: TGTGCCAGCAGCTTAGAACCGGGGGCGAAAGGAAACACCATATATTTT.

The chain combines TRBV9 with TRBJ1-3; D unclear. This CDR3 has 15 amino acids. The V gene's germline CDR1 is SGDLS and CDR2 YYNGEE. Trimming left V 4 bases short and J 0 bases short, with 11 bases between. Written as DNA, the CDR3 is TGTGCCAGCAGCACCCCCGGCTCCTCTGGAAACACCATATATTTT. Protein: CASSTPGSSGNTIYF. Full variable domain (outside the CDR3, taken from reference TRBV9 and TRBJ1-3): DSGVTQTPKHLITATGQRVTLRCSPRSGDLSVYWYQQSLDQGLQFLIQYYNGEERAKGNILERFSAQQFPDLHSELNLSSLELGDSALYFCASSTPGSSGNTIYFGEGSWLTVV.

This chain links TRBV7-2 with TRBJ2-3; 8 nucleotides agree with TRBD2. CDR1 and CDR2 (germline): SGHTA, FQGNSA. The V gene end was trimmed by 5 bases and the J gene end by 2 bases; junction bases not matched to a gene: 12. CDR3 length: 17 residues. The CDR3: CASSPRGKRGYTDTQYF. The CDR3 DNA reads as TGTGCCAGCAGCCCCCGAGGGAAGCGGGGGTACACAGATACGCAGTATTTT.

The chain has TRBV4-3 and TRBJ1-1; D gene uncertain. Germline loops: CDR1 LGHNA, CDR2 YSLEER. Trimming took 9 bases from V and 5 from J, leaving 10 bases between them. The CDR3 contains 11 residues. The CDR3 coding sequence is TGCGCCAGTGAAAAGGGAACTGAAGCTTTCTTT. Translated: CASEKGTEAFF.

The chain recombines TRBV10-3 with TRBJ2-5; the match to TRBD2 covers 12 bases. CDR1 is ENHRY, CDR2 SYGVKD, per germline. The CDR3 is made up of 15 amino acids. Trimming took 3 bases from V and 5 from J; bases not matched to a gene: 4. The chain's CDR3 is CAISDSGLAGETQYF. The CDR3 nucleotides read TGTGCCATCAGTGACTCCGGACTAGCGGGGGAGACCCAGTACTTC.

The V and J genes are TRBV4-2 and TRBJ1-1; possible D gene TRBD1, 5 bases. V was clipped by 1 base and J by 2 bases, with 11 bases between them. The CDR3 extends over 15 amino acids. CDR1 and CDR2 (germline): LGHNA, YNFKEQ. The chain's CDR3 is CASSQGDGRNTEAFF. CDR3 coding DNA: TGTGCCAGCAGCCAAGGGGACGGCCGAAACACTGAAGCTTTCTTT.

The rearrangement links TRBV7-6 to TRBJ1-6; tentative D call: TRBD1 (6 bases). Germline loops: CDR1 SGHVS, CDR2 FNYEAQ. The CDR3 runs 16 residues. Trimming cost V 1 base and J 6 bases, with 13 bases left between them. This CDR3 reads CASSLGPGQVNSPLHF. The CDR3 region has the DNA TGTGCCAGCAGCTTAGGGCCGGGACAAGTTAATTCACCCCTCCACTTT. Full variable domain (missing parts from reference TRBV7-6 and TRBJ1-6): GAGVSQSPRYKVTKRGQDVALRCDPISGHVSLYWYRQALGQGPEFLTYFNYEAQQDKSGLPNDRFSAERPEGSISTLTIQRTEQRDSAMYRCASSLGPGQVNSPLHFGNGTRLTVT.

The chain carries TRBV11-2 and TRBJ1-2; 9 positions agree with TRBD1. After removal of 3 bases from V and 5 bases from J, the junction contained 10 bases not matched to a gene. There are 16 residues in the CDR3. Germline loops: CDR1 SGHAT, CDR2 FQNNGV. Here the CDR3 DNA reads TGTGCCAGCAGCTTCGGACAGGGGACCGATTATTATGGCTACACCTTC. Translated, it gives CASSFGQGTDYYGYTF.

This clone has only a few counts. The chain uses TRBV7-2 and TRBJ2-1; 7 bases match TRBD2. The germline V gene encodes CDR1 SGHTA and CDR2 FQGNSA. The CDR3 totals 13 residues. The ends lost 5 bases at V and 4 bases at J; junction bases unmatched: 2. The chain's CDR3 is CASSGTNYNEQFF. As DNA, the CDR3 is TGTGCCAGCAGCGGGACTAATTACAATGAGCAGTTCTTC.

V gene TRBV4-3 combines with J gene TRBJ2-2; weak D call: TRBD2 (6 bases). Germline assignment: CDR1 LGHNA and CDR2 YSLEER. Trimming took off 4 bases at V and 0 bases at J, with 18 bases between the two ends. This CDR3 is 18 amino acids long. The CDR3 protein is CASSPRDSGNANTGELFF. In DNA, the CDR3 is TGCGCCAGCAGCCCCCGTGATAGCGGTAACGCGAACACCGGGGAGCTGTTTTTT.

The chain recombines TRBV7-9 with TRBJ2-6; D uncertain. Per the germline V gene, CDR1 is SEHNR and CDR2 is FQNEAQ (reference sequence). This CDR3 comprises 16 residues. Trimming shortened V by 3 bases and J by 0 bases, and 9 bases separated the two germline ends. The CDR3 sequence: CASSLETFSGANVLTF. The DNA of the CDR3 is TGTGCCAGCAGCTTGGAGACGTTCTCTGGGGCCAACGTCCTGACTTTC.

Only a few counts were recorded for this clone. This rearrangement joins TRBV18 to TRBJ2-7; D perhaps matches TRBD1 (6 bases). This CDR3 has 15 residues. V lost 5 bases and J lost 3, with 17 bases in between. Germline assignment: CDR1 KGHSH and CDR2 LQKENI. The chain's CDR3 is CASSANRDTLYEQYF. DNA for the CDR3: TGTGCCAGCTCAGCTAACCGGGACACCCTCTACGAGCAGTACTTC.

This clone is medium-sized by share. The chain couples TRBV10-3 to TRBJ2-6; D remains unclear. Germline V gene sequence: CDR1 ENHRY, CDR2 SYGVKD. CDR3 length equals 14 residues. V was cut by 11 bases and J by 1 base, with 12 bases left in between. The CDR3 loop reads CAAARDSGANVLTF. CDR3 nucleotide sequence: TGTGCCGCAGCAAGAGATTCTGGGGCCAACGTCCTGACTTTC.

This clone was seen a few times. This chain joins TRBV6-1 and TRBJ1-2; D gene uncertain. Germline V gene data show CDR1 as MNHNS and CDR2 as SASEGT. This CDR3 contains 14 residues. Deletions cut 5 bases from V and 0 bases from J, with 10 bases between. CDR3: CASSPPPPNYGYTF. In DNA form, the CDR3 reads TGTGCCAGCAGTCCCCCTCCACCTAACTATGGCTACACCTTC.

The sample holds a few counts of this clone. The chain couples TRBV30 to TRBJ1-5; a weak D match, TRBD1 (6 bases). CDR1 GTSNPN and CDR2 SVGIG come from the germline V gene (reference sequence). V was pared by 0 bases and J by 7 bases, with 16 bases between. This CDR3 is built from 15 residues. The CDR3 is CAWSVSGTIEQPQHF. CDR3 nucleotide sequence: TGTGCCTGGAGTGTCTCCGGGACAATCGAGCAGCCCCAGCATTTT.

This clone was found once. This chain connects TRBV6-5 to TRBJ2-2; D is possibly TRBD1 (5 bases). The CDR3 is 15 residues long. Germline CDR1 reads MNHEY; CDR2 reads SVGAGI. Trimming stripped 6 bases from V and 3 bases from J, with 14 bases between. The CDR3, as DNA: TGTGCCAGCAGATCGACAGTCAAAGACACCGGGGAGCTGTTTTTT. It specifies CASRSTVKDTGELFF.

The chain joins TRBV6-1 to TRBJ1-4; D gene unclear. Germline V CDR1 and CDR2: MNHNS, SASEGT. The length of the CDR3 is 17 residues. V lost 3 bases and J 2 bases, leaving 16 bases between the germline ends. CDR3 nucleotide sequence: TGTGCCAGCAGTGACCCCCCGCGGGCCCCCACTAATGAAAAACTGTTTTTT. Translated: CASSDPPRAPTNEKLFF.

This chain links TRBV7-2 with TRBJ1-6, with D possibly being TRBD1 (6 bases). Germline CDR1 SGHTA, CDR2 FQGNSA. The CDR3 extends over 15 amino acids. The V gene lost 2 bases and the J gene lost 9 bases, with 14 bases spanning the gap. The CDR3: CASSLRAQGGSPLHF. The CDR3 coding sequence is TGTGCCAGCAGCTTACGGGCACAGGGTGGTTCACCCCTCCACTTT.

Comments on this clone: Other DNA sequences of this sample code for an identical CDR3. This chain connects TRBV7-9 to TRBJ1-1; no clear D gene. The CDR3 is made up of 13 amino acids. The germline V gene encodes CDR1 SEHNR and CDR2 FQNEAQ (reference sequence). With 5 bases removed from V and 4 bases from J, the gap between germline ends came to 11 bases. The CDR3 region has the DNA TGTGCCAGCAGCCCCCCAGGTGGCACTGAAGCTTTCTTT. This translates into CASSPPGGTEAFF. Based on the CDR3 plus reference TRBV7-9 and TRBJ1-1, the full variable domain is DTGVSQNPRHKITKRGQNVTFRCDPISEHNRLYWYRQTLGQGPEFLTYFQNEAQLEKSRLLSDRFSAERPKGSFSTLEIQRTEQGDSAMYLCASSPPGGTEAFFGQGTRLTVV.

The chain joins TRBV7-3 to TRBJ2-1; 13 nucleotides align to TRBD2. The CDR3 length is 17 residues. CDR1 and CDR2 (germline): SGHTA, FQGTGA. After removal of 4 bases from V and 5 bases from J, the junction contained 8 bases not matched to a gene. This chain's CDR3 is CASSSQLGLAGHNEQFF. Written as DNA, the CDR3 is TGTGCCAGCAGCTCTCAGCTGGGACTAGCGGGGCACAATGAGCAGTTCTTC.

V is TRBV4-2 and J is TRBJ2-1; D is unresolved. The germline CDR1 and CDR2 sequences are LGHNA and YNFKEQ. The CDR3 covers 16 residues. The germline V and J ends were trimmed by 1 base and 2 bases, with 12 bases remaining between them. The chain's CDR3 is CASSQARNSAYNEQFF. The CDR3 bases are TGTGCCAGCAGCCAAGCGAGGAACAGCGCCTACAATGAGCAGTTCTTC.